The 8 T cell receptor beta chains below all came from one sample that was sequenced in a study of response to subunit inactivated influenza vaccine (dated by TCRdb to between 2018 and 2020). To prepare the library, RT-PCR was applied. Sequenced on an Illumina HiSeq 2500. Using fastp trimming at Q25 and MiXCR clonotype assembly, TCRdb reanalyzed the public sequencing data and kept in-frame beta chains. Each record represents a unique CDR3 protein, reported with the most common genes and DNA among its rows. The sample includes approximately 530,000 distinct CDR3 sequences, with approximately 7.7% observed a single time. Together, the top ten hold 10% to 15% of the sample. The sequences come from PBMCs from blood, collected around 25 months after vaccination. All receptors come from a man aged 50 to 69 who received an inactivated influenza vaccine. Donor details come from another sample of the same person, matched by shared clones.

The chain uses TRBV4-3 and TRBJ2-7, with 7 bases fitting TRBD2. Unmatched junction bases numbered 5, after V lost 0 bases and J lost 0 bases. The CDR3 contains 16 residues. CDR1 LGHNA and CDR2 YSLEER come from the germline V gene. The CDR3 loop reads CASSQDRGRASYEQYF. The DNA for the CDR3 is TGCGCCAGCAGCCAAGATAGAGGGAGGGCCTCCTACGAGCAGTACTTC.

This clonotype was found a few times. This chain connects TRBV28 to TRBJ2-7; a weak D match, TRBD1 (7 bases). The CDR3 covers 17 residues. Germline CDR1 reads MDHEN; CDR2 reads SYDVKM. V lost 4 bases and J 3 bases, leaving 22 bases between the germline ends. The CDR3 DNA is TGTGCCAGCAGTTATGGGGGGATGGGACAGCCTTTCTACGAGCAGTACTTC. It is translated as CASSYGGMGQPFYEQYF.

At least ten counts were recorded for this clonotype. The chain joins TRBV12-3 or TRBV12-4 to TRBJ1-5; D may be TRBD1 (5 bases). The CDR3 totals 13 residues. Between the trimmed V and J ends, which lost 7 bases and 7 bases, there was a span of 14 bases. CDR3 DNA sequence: TGTGCCAGCACCTTGGGGGGTGAGCAGCCCCAGCATTTT. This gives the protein CASTLGGEQPQHF.

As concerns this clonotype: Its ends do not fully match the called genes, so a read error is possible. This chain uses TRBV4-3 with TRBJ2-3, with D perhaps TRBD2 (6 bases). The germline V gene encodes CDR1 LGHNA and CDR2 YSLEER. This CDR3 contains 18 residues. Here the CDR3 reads CASSQEFGGSGSTNTQYF. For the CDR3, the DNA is TGCGCCAGCAGCCAAGAATTCGGGGGTAGCGGAAGCACAAATACGCAGTATTTT.

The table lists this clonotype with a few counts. CDR3: CASSVGTENYGYTF. CDR3 nucleotide sequence: TGTGCCAGCAGCGTAGGGACCGAAAACTATGGCTACACCTTC. This chain connects TRBV9 to TRBJ1-2; D is unclear. The germline V gene encodes CDR1 SGDLS and CDR2 YYNGEE. The CDR3 is 14 residues long. V was trimmed by 0 bases and J by 2 bases, leaving 8 bases between them.

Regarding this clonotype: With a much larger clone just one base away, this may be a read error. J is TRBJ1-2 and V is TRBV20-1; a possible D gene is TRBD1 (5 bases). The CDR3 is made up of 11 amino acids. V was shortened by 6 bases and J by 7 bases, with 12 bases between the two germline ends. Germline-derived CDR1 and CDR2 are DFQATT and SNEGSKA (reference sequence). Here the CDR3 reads CSARAGSGYTF. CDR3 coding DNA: TGCAGTGCCCGGGCAGGGAGTGGCTACACCTTC.

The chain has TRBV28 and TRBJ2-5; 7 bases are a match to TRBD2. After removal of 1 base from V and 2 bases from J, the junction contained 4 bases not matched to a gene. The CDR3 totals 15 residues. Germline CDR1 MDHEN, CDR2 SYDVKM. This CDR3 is CASSLFKRGQETQYF. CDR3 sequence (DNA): TGTGCCAGCAGTTTATTTAAGCGGGGACAAGAGACCCAGTACTTC.

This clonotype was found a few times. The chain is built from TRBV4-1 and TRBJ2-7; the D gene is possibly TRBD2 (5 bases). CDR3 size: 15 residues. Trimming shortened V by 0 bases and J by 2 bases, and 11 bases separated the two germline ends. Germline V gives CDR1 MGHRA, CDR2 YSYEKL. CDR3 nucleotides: TGCGCCAGCAGCCAAGATCAGCGGACCACCTACGAGCAGTACTTC. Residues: CASSQDQRTTYEQYF.